This T cell receptor (beta chain) is from a study of T cell repertoires in cytomegalovirus infection (dated by TCRdb to between 2018 and 2020). Background on the whole study: Peptide stimulations targeted recently identified HLA-C-restricted CMV epitopes, whose presentation resists viral immunomodulation, together with well-studied HLA-B-restricted epitopes. Donor HLA type was relevant to the analysis, as public TCR beta signatures indicated carriage of CMV infection together with the matching HLA type.

Comments on this clonotype: The clone's antigen remains unknown. Per-nucleotide qualities are absent, and no much larger clonotype sits a single base away.

Overall study outcomes, separate from this receptor: Cumulative frequency of public TCR beta family members discriminated carriers of CMV infection plus the relevant HLA type in this cohort and an independent approximately 350-donor cohort. In the ex vivo response, HLA-C-restricted CMV-specific TCR beta clonotypes were dominant, and in two of eight donors the single most frequent clonotype came from this HLA-C-restricted group.

Sequenced using an Illumina HiSeq 1500. TCRdb applied fastp at Q25 and MiXCR to the public reads, then kept only in-frame beta chains. Records with the same CDR3 protein are collapsed into one entry carrying the most frequent genes and DNA. This sample comprises about 900,000 distinct CDR3 sequences, around 32% of them detected only once. Roughly 13% of the sample is in the top ten clones. Explained via the paper, the treatment or condition label denotes: in vitro stimulation with specific CMV peptide epitopes to enrich CMV-specific T cells. Trimming accounts for 5 bases at V and 3 bases at J, while the number of junction bases matched to no gene is 6. Reading from cysteine to valine, the CDR3 counts 15 amino acids. The sequence is cut down to CDR3 DNA, 45 bases in frame from base 1. Sequences MNHEY (CDR1) and SVGEGT (CDR2) are obtained from the germline V gene.

This chain joins TRBV6-2 or TRBV6-3 to TRBJ2-7, and 11 bases in between align with TRBD1. This clonotype was obtained from a human donor in good health (CMV status not recorded). Some clones in this sample may be carry-over from other donors' samples. The source material was cultured CD8+ T cells from PBMCs, sampled from culture after CMV antigen stimulation. The CDR3 region: CASSRRDRGDYEQYV. The bases read TGTGCCAGCAGTCGCCGGGACAGGGGGGACTACGAGCAGTACGTC.